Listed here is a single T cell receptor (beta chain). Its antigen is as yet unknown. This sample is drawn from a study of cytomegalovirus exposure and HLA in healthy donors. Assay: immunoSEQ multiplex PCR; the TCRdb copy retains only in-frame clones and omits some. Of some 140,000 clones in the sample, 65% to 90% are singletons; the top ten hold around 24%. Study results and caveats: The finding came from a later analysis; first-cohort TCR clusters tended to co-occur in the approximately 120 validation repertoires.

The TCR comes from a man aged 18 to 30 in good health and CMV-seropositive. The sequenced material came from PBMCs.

CDR3 residues: CSVEGTGGPEAFF. CDR3 sequence (DNA): TGCAGCGTTGAAGGGACAGGGGGCCCGGAGGCTTTCTTT. This sequence joins TRBV29-1 and TRBJ1-1; 11 nucleotides line up with TRBD1. This CDR3 contains 13 residues. Looked up from germline, CDR1 is SQVTM and CDR2 is ANQGSEA. V shed 1 base and J 11 bases; nucleotides not matched to a gene: 6.